This entry concerns a single TCR beta chain. The specificity of this receptor is unknown. Base qualities are not at hand, and no much larger clone is one base apart. The instrument was an Illumina HiSeq 2500. TCR beta libraries were prepared by quantitative 5'-RACE with molecular barcodes. The original pipeline was this. Disease-linked TCR variants were identified with a new computational method built on a probabilistic model of VDJ rearrangement. The public reads were run again by TCRdb, first through fastp at Q25 and then through MiXCR, and only productive beta chains were kept. Rows merge per CDR3 protein into single entries with the most common DNA and genes. These V and J calls are TCRdb output, not the study's own analysis. In all, the sample holds tens of thousands of distinct CDR3 sequences, and 25% to 35% of those were seen once. The ten largest clones represent roughly 59% of the sample. The CDR3 contains 16 residues, cysteine and phenylalanine counted. Only the CDR3 portion is preserved as DNA: 48 bases, with reading frame beginning at the first base. From the germline V gene, CDR1 is SGHDN and CDR2 is FVKESK. V lost 2 bases and J lost 6 bases, and the count of bases not matched to a germline gene is 10.

The entry originates in a study of CD8 T cells in ankylosing spondylitis (TCRdb year 2017). Notes on the research overall: The study set out to find disease-linked TCR variants by profiling T cell receptor beta repertoires in ankylosing spondylitis patients and healthy donors. The full study cohort comprised 25 ankylosing spondylitis patients and 85 to 120 healthy donors. Samples of peripheral blood were taken, and for ankylosing spondylitis patients, synovial fluid was collected as well. What the work shows at the level of the full study, not this receptor alone: A TCR beta motif of several highly homologous amino acid variants appeared characteristic of blood from ankylosing spondylitis patients. According to the report, matched synovial fluid samples from ankylosing spondylitis patients were significantly enriched for the disease-linked clones. Some motif variants had previously been reported in the synovial fluid and blood of reactive arthritis patients, which suggests shared mechanisms of disease initiation. In peripheral blood, the disease-linked clones were found at relatively low frequencies and had a CD8+ phenotype.

The source is a male donor with ankylosing spondylitis or in good health (not recorded which). Recombination linked TRBV14 to TRBJ2-4, with 7 bases matching TRBD2. Sequencing input: blood, either unsorted or a sorted T cell fraction (not recorded which). The nucleotides read TGTGCCAGCAGCCAATTTAGCAGGCGGGGGAGAAACATTCAGTACTTC. The resulting protein is CASSQFSRRGRNIQYF. Reference TRBV14 and TRBJ2-4 genes cover what lies past the CDR3, so the full variable domain is EAGVTQFPSHSVIEKGQTVTLRCDPISGHDNLYWYRRVMGKEIKFLLHFVKESKQDESGMPNNRFLAERTGGTYSTLKVQPAELEDSGVYFCASSQFSRRGRNIQYFGAGTRLSVL.